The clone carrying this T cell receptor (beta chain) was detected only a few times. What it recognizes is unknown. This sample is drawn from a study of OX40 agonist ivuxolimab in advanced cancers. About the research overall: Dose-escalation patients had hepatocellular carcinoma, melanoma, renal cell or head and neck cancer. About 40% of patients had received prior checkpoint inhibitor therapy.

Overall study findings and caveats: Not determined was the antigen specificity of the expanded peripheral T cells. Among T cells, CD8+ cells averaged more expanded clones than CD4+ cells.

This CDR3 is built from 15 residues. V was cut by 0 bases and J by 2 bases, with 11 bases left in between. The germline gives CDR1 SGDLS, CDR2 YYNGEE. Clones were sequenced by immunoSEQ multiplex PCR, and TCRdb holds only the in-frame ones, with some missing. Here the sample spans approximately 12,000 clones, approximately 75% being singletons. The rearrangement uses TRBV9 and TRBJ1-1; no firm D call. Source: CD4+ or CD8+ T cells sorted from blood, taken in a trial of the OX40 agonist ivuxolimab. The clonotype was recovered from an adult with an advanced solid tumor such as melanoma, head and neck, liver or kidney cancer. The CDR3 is CASSVDPGVNTEAFF. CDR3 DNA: TGTGCCAGCAGCGTAGATCCGGGCGTCAACACTGAAGCTTTCTTT.